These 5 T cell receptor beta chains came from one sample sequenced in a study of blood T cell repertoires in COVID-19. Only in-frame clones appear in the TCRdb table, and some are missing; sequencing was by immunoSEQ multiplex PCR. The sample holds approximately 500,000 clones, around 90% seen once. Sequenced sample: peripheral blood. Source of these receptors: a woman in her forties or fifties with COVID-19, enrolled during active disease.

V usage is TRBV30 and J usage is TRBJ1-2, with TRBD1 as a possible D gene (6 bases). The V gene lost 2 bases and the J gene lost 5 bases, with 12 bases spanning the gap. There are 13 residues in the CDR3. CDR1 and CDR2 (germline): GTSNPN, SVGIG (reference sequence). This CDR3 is CAWSTRQGYGYTF. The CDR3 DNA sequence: TGTGCCTGGAGTACGCGGCAGGGGTATGGCTACACCTTC.

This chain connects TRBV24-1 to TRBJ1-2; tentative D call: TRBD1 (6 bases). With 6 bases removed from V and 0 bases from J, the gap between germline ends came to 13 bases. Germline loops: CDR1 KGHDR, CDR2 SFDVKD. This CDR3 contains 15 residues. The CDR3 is CATSSDRPTNYGYTF. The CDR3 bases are TGTGCCACCAGTTCGGACAGACCCACTAACTATGGCTACACCTTC.

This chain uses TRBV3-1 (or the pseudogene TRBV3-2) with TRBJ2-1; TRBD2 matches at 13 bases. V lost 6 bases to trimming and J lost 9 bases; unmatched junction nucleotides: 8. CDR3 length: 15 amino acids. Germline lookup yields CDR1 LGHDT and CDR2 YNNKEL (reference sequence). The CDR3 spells CASSRLAGGHTEQFF. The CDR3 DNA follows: TGTGCCAGCAGTCGACTAGCGGGGGGCCACACTGAGCAGTTCTTC.

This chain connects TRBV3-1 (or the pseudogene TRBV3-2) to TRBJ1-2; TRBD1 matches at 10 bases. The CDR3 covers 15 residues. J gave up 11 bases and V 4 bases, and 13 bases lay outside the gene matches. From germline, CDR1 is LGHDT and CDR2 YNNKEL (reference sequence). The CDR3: CASSLFQGTGEVYTF. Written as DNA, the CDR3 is TGTGCCAGCAGCCTCTTCCAAGGGACAGGGGAGGTATACACCTTC.

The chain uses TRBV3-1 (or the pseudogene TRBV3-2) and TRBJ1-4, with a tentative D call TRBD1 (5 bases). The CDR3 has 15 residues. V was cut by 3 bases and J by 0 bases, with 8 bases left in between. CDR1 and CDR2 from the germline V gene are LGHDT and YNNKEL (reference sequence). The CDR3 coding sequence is TGTGCCAGCAGCCATACAGGTGCAACTAATGAAAAACTGTTTTTT. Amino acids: CASSHTGATNEKLFF.